Reported below is one T cell receptor beta chain. The antigen remains undetermined. Naive CD8+ T cells displayed a CD45RO-CCR7+CD27+CD95- phenotype. The libraries of TRB cDNA were constructed through 5' RACE using UMI labels. TCRdb re-called the 5' RACE reads; one entry per CDR3 protein, DNA not given. Recorded for this sample: about 89,000 distinct CDR3 sequences. The data are from a study of CXCR3-negative and CXCR3-positive naive CD8 T cells. Background on the study: Cumulative TRB read yield was approximately 135 million, averaging about 1.5 +/- 0.3 million per library. General observations from the study: The study found more hydrophobic TRB CDR3s in CXCR3-positive naive cells than in CXCR3-negative naive cells. It was found that naive subsets had comparable surface CD5, and TCR strength was inferred from TRB CDR3 properties. High diversity, comparable across both naive subsets, contrasted with much lower diversity in memory CD8+ cells.

This CDR3 region has 15 residues. Germline V gene lookup returns CDR1 SQVTM and CDR2 ANQGSEA. Source material: naive CXCR3+ CD8+ T cells from blood. The subset is: CD45RO-CCR7+CD27+CD95- naive CD8+ T cells expressing CXCR3 (TNR3+). The sequence was collected from a human donor in good health. Some clones in this sample may be carry-over from other donors' samples. The gene calls are TRBV29-1 and TRBJ2-7; lacking DNA, the TRBD2 call made by TCRdb goes unchecked. The CDR3 loop reads CSVAGLAGGAYEQYF.